A selection of T cell receptor beta chains follows, all from one sample in a study of tumor and adjacent non-tumor tissue in lung cancer. Each CDR3 protein gets one entry after TCRdb re-called the multiplex PCR reads with MiXCR. Of more than 95,000 distinct CDR3 sequences in the sample, over 65% were seen once. What was sequenced was lung tumor tissue. These receptors all stem from a man in his thirties or forties with non-small cell lung cancer. Each CDR3 is given with its conserved first and last residue. Fields, in order: V gene, clone size, J gene, D gene, CDR3 protein, CDR3 DNA. The D gene is left open where the match is weak. Only some rows state a clone size, as once, few, many or a class for expanded clones.

V: TRBV4-1
size: .
J: TRBJ2-3
D: TRBD2
CDR3: CASSLSPSTGGGTDTQYF
DNA: TGCGCCAGCAGCTTATCCCCCTCGACTGGCGGGGGGACAGATACGCAGTATTTT

V: TRBV6-2/TRBV6-3
size: many
J: TRBJ2-7
D: .
CDR3: CASSYELLSYEQYF
DNA: TGTGCCAGCAGCTACGAGCTCCTCTCCTACGAGCAGTACTTC

V: TRBV4-3
size: many
J: TRBJ1-1
D: .
CDR3: CASSQDGHHTTEAFF
DNA: TGCGCCAGCAGCCAAGATGGGCACCATACCACTGAAGCTTTCTTT

V: TRBV6-6
size: many
J: TRBJ2-7
D: TRBD1
CDR3: CASSRQGGVQYF
DNA: TGTGCCAGCAGTAGACAGGGTGGGGTGCAGTACTTC

V: TRBV11-3
size: .
J: TRBJ2-1
D: TRBD2
CDR3: CASIQVGGIEQFF
DNA: TGTGCCAGCATTCAGGTGGGGGGGATTGAGCAGTTCTTC

V: TRBV24-1
size: .
J: TRBJ2-3
D: .
CDR3: CATRRAPTSTDTQYF
DNA: TGTGCCACCAGACGAGCGCCGACTAGCACAGATACGCAGTATTTT

V: TRBV12-3/TRBV12-4
size: many
J: TRBJ1-5
D: .
CDR3: CASSLTNQPQHF
DNA: TGTGCCAGCAGTTTGACAAATCAGCCCCAGCATTTT

V: TRBV6-2/TRBV6-3
size: .
J: TRBJ1-4
D: .
CDR3: CANKIGQGSATNEKLFF
DNA: TGTGCCAACAAAATCGGACAAGGAAGTGCAACTAATGAAAAACTGTTTTTT

V: TRBV12-5
size: .
J: TRBJ1-1
D: .
CDR3: CASRGGSNTEAFF
DNA: TGTGCTAGCCGGGGAGGGTCCAACACTGAAGCTTTCTTT

V: TRBV6-2/TRBV6-3
size: .
J: TRBJ2-1
D: .
CDR3: CASSVAGSSEQFF
DNA: TGTGCCAGCAGCGTCGCAGGGTCCAGCGAGCAGTTCTTC

V: TRBV11-2
size: .
J: TRBJ2-1
D: TRBD2
CDR3: CSSSAGLRVNKEQFF
DNA: TGTTCCAGCAGCGCGGGACTAAGAGTGAACAAAGAGCAGTTCTTC

V: TRBV11-3
size: .
J: TRBJ2-3
D: TRBD2
CDR3: CASSLTSVAADMQYF
DNA: TGTGCCAGCAGCTTAACTAGCGTGGCCGCGGATATGCAGTATTTT

V: TRBV13
size: .
J: TRBJ1-2
D: .
CDR3: CASSLGGQYGYTF
DNA: TGTGCCAGCAGCTTAGGCGGCCAATATGGCTACACCTTC

V: TRBV20-1
size: .
J: TRBJ2-7
D: .
CDR3: CSARRGYKQYF
DNA: TGCAGTGCTCGACGGGGCTACAAGCAGTACTTC

V: TRBV30
size: many
J: TRBJ1-2
D: TRBD1
CDR3: CAWSSTGDYGYTF
DNA: TGTGCCTGGAGTTCTACAGGGGACTATGGCTACACCTTC

V: TRBV20-1
size: .
J: TRBJ2-7
D: .
CDR3: CSARDNSGISCEQYF
DNA: TGCAGTGCTAGAGATAATAGCGGTATATCCTGCGAGCAGTACTTC

V: TRBV29-1
size: many
J: TRBJ1-2
D: .
CDR3: CSVEHEYGYTF
DNA: TGCAGCGTTGAACACGAGTATGGCTACACCTTC

V: TRBV20-1
size: once
J: TRBJ1-2
D: TRBD1
CDR3: CSARGTGDSGYTF
DNA: TGCAGTGCTAGGGGGACAGGGGACAGCGGCTACACGTTC

V: TRBV20-1
size: many
J: TRBJ2-7
D: .
CDR3: CSATTGVLGYEQYF
DNA: TGCAGTGCCACAACAGGAGTCCTAGGCTACGAGCAGTACTTC

V: TRBV20-1
size: .
J: TRBJ1-2
D: .
CDR3: CSARGRGQPLPYGYTF
DNA: TGCAGTGCTAGAGGCAGGGGTCAACCCTTGCCCTATGGCTACACCTTC

V: TRBV7-9
size: .
J: TRBJ2-2
D: TRBD2
CDR3: CASSLAGSSGKYTGELFF
DNA: TGTGCCAGCAGCTTAGCTGGGAGTAGCGGGAAATACACCGGGGAGCTGTTTTTT

V: TRBV20-1
size: .
J: TRBJ1-1
D: .
CDR3: CNAPHPHMNTEAFF
DNA: TGCAATGCCCCCCACCCCCACATGAACACTGAGGCTTTCTTT

V: TRBV6-1
size: many
J: TRBJ2-4
D: .
CDR3: CASSEGVMENIQYF
DNA: TGTGCCAGCAGTGAAGGAGTAATGGAAAACATTCAGTACTTC

V: TRBV5-1
size: .
J: TRBJ2-1
D: TRBD2
CDR3: CASSYLAGANNEQFF
DNA: TGCGCCAGCAGCTATCTAGCGGGGGCAAACAATGAGCAGTTCTTC

V: TRBV7-8
size: many
J: TRBJ2-3
D: TRBD2
CDR3: CASSPGLAGNTDTQYF
DNA: TGTGCCAGCAGCCCTGGACTAGCGGGAAATACAGATACGCAGTATTTT

V: TRBV14
size: few
J: TRBJ2-3
D: .
CDR3: CASSQAGTGTGTQYF
DNA: TGTGCCAGCAGCCAAGCTGGGACGGGCACGGGTACGCAGTATTTT

V: TRBV11-2
size: .
J: TRBJ2-1
D: .
CDR3: CASNLLPGWGSYDEQFF
DNA: TGTGCCAGCAACTTATTACCGGGCTGGGGGTCCTACGATGAGCAATTCTTC

V: TRBV11-2
size: .
J: TRBJ2-7
D: .
CDR3: CASSLKELGGTYEQYF
DNA: TGCGCCAGTAGCTTAAAAGAATTGGGGGGAACCTACGAGCAGTACTTC

V: TRBV6-4
size: .
J: TRBJ2-1
D: TRBD2
CDR3: CASSELSGTHNEQFF
DNA: TGTGCCAGCAGTGAGTTGAGCGGGACCCACAATGAGCAGTTCTTC

V: TRBV12-3/TRBV12-4
size: once
J: TRBJ2-6
D: .
CDR3: CVSSLDSGANVLTF
DNA: TGTGTCAGCAGTTTAGATTCTGGGGCTAACGTCCTGACTTTC

V: TRBV11-3
size: .
J: TRBJ1-1
D: TRBD1
CDR3: CASSLAGTGAKRNTEPLF
DNA: TGTGCCAGCAGCTTAGCCGGGACAGGGGCAAAAAGGAACACTGAACCTCTCTTT

V: TRBV12-3/TRBV12-4
size: many
J: TRBJ2-3
D: .
CDR3: CASSDLTGSGTDTQYF
DNA: TGTGCCAGCAGTGACCTGACAGGCTCGGGCACAGATACGCAGTATTTT

V: TRBV6-2/TRBV6-3
size: few
J: TRBJ2-3
D: .
CDR3: CVSSGRGTDTQYF
DNA: TGTGTCAGCTCCGGACGCGGTACAGATACGCAGTATTTT

V: TRBV11-2
size: .
J: TRBJ2-5
D: .
CDR3: CVSSLNRKETQYF
DNA: TGTGTCAGCAGCTTAAACAGGAAAGAGACCCAGTACTTC

V: TRBV20-1
size: many
J: TRBJ2-1
D: .
CDR3: CSAKPRWAGGFYNEQFF
DNA: TGCAGTGCTAAACCCCGTTGGGCCGGGGGCTTCTACAATGAGCAGTTCTTC

V: TRBV4-1
size: .
J: TRBJ1-1
D: .
CDR3: CSNSQGIRKTMNTEAFF
DNA: TGCTCCAACAGCCAAGGTATTAGGAAGACAATGAACACTGAAGCTTTCTTT

V: TRBV6-2/TRBV6-3
size: many
J: TRBJ2-3
D: .
CDR3: CASSYADTQYF
DNA: TGTGCCAGCAGTTACGCGGATACGCAGTATTTT

V: TRBV6-2/TRBV6-3
size: many
J: TRBJ2-7
D: TRBD2
CDR3: CASETPAGVRSYEQYF
DNA: TGTGCCAGCGAAACGCCGGCGGGAGTACGTTCCTACGAGCAGTACTTC

V: TRBV12-3/TRBV12-4
size: medium-sized
J: TRBJ2-1
D: .
CDR3: CASSSQGSSYNEQFF
DNA: TGTGCCAGCAGTTCCCAGGGATCCTCCTACAATGAGCAGTTCTTC

V: TRBV20-1
size: many
J: TRBJ1-2
D: .
CDR3: CSAPNVGYGYTF
DNA: TGCAGTGCTCCCAACGTGGGCTATGGCTACACCTTC

V: TRBV29-1
size: few
J: TRBJ2-5
D: .
CDR3: CSFWDGQEIQYF
DNA: TGTAGCTTCTGGGACGGCCAAGAGATCCAGTACTTC

V: TRBV11-3
size: .
J: TRBJ2-1
D: .
CDR3: CASSLGAGRVGEQFF
DNA: TGTGCCAGCAGCTTAGGGGCAGGGCGAGTTGGAGAGCAGTTCTTC

V: TRBV29-1
size: .
J: TRBJ2-4
D: .
CDR3: CSATGATGSVVANNIQYF
DNA: TGCAGCGCTACTGGGGCCACAGGGAGCGTGGTAGCCAATAACATTCAGTACTTC

V: TRBV7-3
size: .
J: TRBJ2-2
D: .
CDR3: CASSLGGHTGELFF
DNA: TGTGCCAGCAGCCTGGGGGGGCACACCGGGGAGCTGTTTTTT

V: TRBV12-3/TRBV12-4
size: once
J: TRBJ2-6
D: .
CDR3: CATSFEGPGANVLTF
DNA: TGTGCCACCAGTTTTGAGGGACCTGGGGCCAACGTCCTGACTTTC

V: TRBV5-4
size: many
J: TRBJ2-5
D: .
CDR3: CASSLLGGFQETQYF
DNA: TGTGCCAGCAGCTTGCTAGGGGGGTTCCAAGAGACCCAGTACTTC

V: TRBV12-3/TRBV12-4
size: many
J: TRBJ2-2
D: .
CDR3: CASSLQGFDTGELFF
DNA: TGTGCCAGCAGTTTACAGGGGTTTGACACCGGGGAGCTGTTTTTT

V: TRBV11-3
size: .
J: TRBJ1-1
D: .
CDR3: CASGLVGIRGLAAEAFF
DNA: TGTGCCAGCGGCTTAGTAGGTATTAGGGGCCTGGCCGCTGAAGCTTTCTTT

V: TRBV29-1
size: few
J: TRBJ1-2
D: TRBD1
CDR3: CSVHGTGRSGYTF
DNA: TGCAGCGTTCACGGGACAGGGCGGTCCGGCTACACCTTC

V: TRBV4-1
size: .
J: TRBJ2-7
D: .
CDR3: CANSQDEQGNTYEQYF
DNA: TGCGCCAACAGCCAAGATGAACAAGGAAACACCTACGAGCAGTACTTC

V: TRBV14
size: .
J: TRBJ1-1
D: .
CDR3: CASSQSDSSEAFF
DNA: TGTGCCAGCAGCCAATCGGATTCGTCTGAAGCTTTCTTT

V: TRBV4-3
size: .
J: TRBJ1-1
D: .
CDR3: CASSQDPVGGDTEVFF
DNA: TGCGCCAGCAGCCAAGATCCGGTCGGTGGGGATACTGAAGTTTTCTTT